The subject of this entry is one T cell receptor (beta chain). This entry comes from a study of shared clonotypes between healthy human individuals. Sequencing used immunoSEQ multiplex PCR; TCRdb keeps in-frame clones, though not all of them. The sample has about 2.4 million clones; approximately 90% are singletons. Sequenced: naive CD4+ T cells sorted from blood. Subset reported: CD45RA+ positively selected. The source is a man younger than 35 in good health.

Here the CDR3 reads CASTLSDWTTDTQYF. CDR3 DNA: TGCGCCAGCACCCTGTCGGACTGGACCACAGATACGCAGTATTTT. The chain joins TRBV10-1 to TRBJ2-3; D may be TRBD2 (5 bases). Germline CDR1 reads WNHNN; CDR2 reads SYGVQD (reference sequence). There are 15 residues in the CDR3. Trimming cost V 7 bases and J 2 bases, with 16 bases left between them.